This T cell receptor beta chain was sequenced in a study of OX40 agonist ivuxolimab in advanced cancers. Study-wide background: At doses from 0.01 to 10 mg/kg, patients were given intravenous ivuxolimab every 2 weeks. Patients assigned to dose escalation were diagnosed with hepatocellular carcinoma, melanoma, renal cell or head and neck cancer.

V shed 3 bases and J 4 bases; nucleotides not matched to a gene: 6. The germline CDR1 and CDR2 sequences are SGDLS and YYNGEE. There are 14 residues in the CDR3. Clones were read by immunoSEQ multiplex PCR, and TCRdb kept only the in-frame ones, dropping some. The sample consists of about 50,000 clones, around 90% of them appearing once. Study-wide results and caveats: Partial responders receiving 0.1-3.0 mg/kg showed among the lowest clonal expansion.

There are a few counts of this clone. Its target is unknown. This clonotype was sampled from an adult with an advanced solid tumor such as melanoma, head and neck, liver or kidney cancer. Sequenced material: CD4+ or CD8+ T cells sorted from blood, taken in a trial of the OX40 agonist ivuxolimab. This chain connects TRBV9 to TRBJ2-7, with 8 positions matching TRBD1. This CDR3 reads CASSAGQGLYEQYF. The CDR3 nucleotides are TGTGCCAGCAGCGCCGGACAGGGACTTTACGAGCAGTACTTC.